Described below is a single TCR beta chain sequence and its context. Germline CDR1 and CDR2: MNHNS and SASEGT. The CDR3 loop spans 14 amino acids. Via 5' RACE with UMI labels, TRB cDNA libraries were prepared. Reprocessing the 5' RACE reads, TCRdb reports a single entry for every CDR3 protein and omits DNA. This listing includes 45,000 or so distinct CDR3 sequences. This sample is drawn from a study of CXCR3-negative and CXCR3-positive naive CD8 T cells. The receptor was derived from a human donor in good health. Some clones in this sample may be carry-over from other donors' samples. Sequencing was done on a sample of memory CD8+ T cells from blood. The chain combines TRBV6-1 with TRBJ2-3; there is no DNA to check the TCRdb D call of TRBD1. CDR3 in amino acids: CASSAGAQADTQYF.